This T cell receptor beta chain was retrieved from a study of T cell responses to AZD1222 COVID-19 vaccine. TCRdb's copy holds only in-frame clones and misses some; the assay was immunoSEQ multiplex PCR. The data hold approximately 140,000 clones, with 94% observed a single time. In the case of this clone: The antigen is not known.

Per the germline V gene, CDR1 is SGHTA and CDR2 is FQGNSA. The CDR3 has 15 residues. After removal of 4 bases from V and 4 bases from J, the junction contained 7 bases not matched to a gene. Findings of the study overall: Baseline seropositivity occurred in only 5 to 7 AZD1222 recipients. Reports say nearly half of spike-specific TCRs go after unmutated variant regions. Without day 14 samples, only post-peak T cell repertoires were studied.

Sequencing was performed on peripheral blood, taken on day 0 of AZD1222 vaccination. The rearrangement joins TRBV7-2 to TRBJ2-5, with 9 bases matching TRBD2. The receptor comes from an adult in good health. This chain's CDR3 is CASSSGTSMPETQYF. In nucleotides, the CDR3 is TGTGCCAGCAGCTCCGGGACTAGCATGCCAGAGACCCAGTACTTC.